These T cell receptor beta chains were read from a single sample in a study of blood T cell repertoires in COVID-19. This table comes from immunoSEQ multiplex PCR, and its TCRdb copy is limited to in-frame clones, with some not included. The sample holds about 500,000 clones, roughly 91% seen once. The sequencing sample was made of peripheral blood. Receptors originate from a woman between 50 and 59 years old with COVID-19, enrolled during active disease. Each CDR3 is given with its conserved first and last residue. The D gene is left open where the match is weak. A row's size may be missing; if present it is once, few, many or a size class.

d_call clone_size j_call v_call cdr3_aa cdr3_nt
- - TRBJ1-1 TRBV30 CAWNPGMNTEAFF TGTGCCTGGAATCCGGGAATGAACACTGAAGCTTTCTTT
- - TRBJ1-1 TRBV29-1 CSADTNTEAFF TGCAGTGCGGACACGAACACTGAAGCTTTCTTT
- - TRBJ1-1 TRBV18 CASSPGGGNTEAFF TGTGCCAGCTCCCCGGGAGGGGGGAACACTGAAGCTTTCTTT
TRBD2 - TRBJ2-2 TRBV12-5 CASGRPGLAGVGELFF TGTGCTAGTGGACGTCCGGGACTAGCGGGGGTCGGGGAGCTGTTTTTT
TRBD1 once TRBJ2-7 TRBV7-2 CASSLFGTGESEQYF TGTGCCAGCAGCTTATTCGGGACAGGGGAGAGTGAGCAGTACTTC
- - TRBJ2-4 TRBV24-1 CATSDPGYTLAKNIQYF TGTGCCACCAGTGATCCGGGGTACACTCTAGCCAAAAACATTCAGTACTTC
- - TRBJ1-4 TRBV19 CASSTGLSPTNEKLFF TGTGCCAGTAGTACTGGTCTATCCCCAACTAATGAAAAACTGTTTTTT
TRBD1 few TRBJ1-1 TRBV28 CATWTGVEAFF TGTGCCACCTGGACAGGAGTAGAAGCTTTCTTT
TRBD1 - TRBJ2-7 TRBV19 CASSPGTASEQYF TGTGCCAGTAGTCCCGGGACAGCGAGCGAGCAGTACTTC
- - TRBJ2-5 TRBV9 CASSGDAAGLGTQYF TGTGCCAGCAGCGGCGACGCGGCAGGGCTGGGGACCCAGTACTTC
- - TRBJ1-2 TRBV27 CASRPSRGNGYTF TGTGCCAGCCGGCCCTCTCGGGGGAATGGCTACACCTTC
TRBD1 - TRBJ1-2 TRBV7-2 CASSPRTGGSYTF TGTGCCAGCAGCCCACGGACAGGGGGTAGCTACACCTTC
- - TRBJ1-3 TRBV30 CAWDGGSGNTIYF TGTGCCTGGGACGGGGGTTCTGGAAACACCATATATTTT
TRBD1 - TRBJ2-7 TRBV4-1 CASSHQTGKYEQYF TGCGCCAGCAGCCATCAGACAGGGAAGTACGAGCAGTACTTC
TRBD2 - TRBJ2-3 TRBV19 CASTSLAGGGDTQYF TGTGCCAGTACCTCACTAGCGGGGGGGGGAGATACGCAGTATTTT
TRBD2 - TRBJ2-1 TRBV5-6 CASSAWGRGEQFF TGTGCCAGCAGCGCATGGGGGAGGGGTGAGCAGTTCTTC
- few TRBJ2-7 TRBV27 CASSLLGQYRPHEQYF TGTGCCAGCAGTTTACTGGGCCAATATAGACCCCACGAGCAGTACTTC
TRBD1 - TRBJ2-3 TRBV5-8 CASSAYRDRYTDTQYF TGTGCCAGCAGCGCGTACCGGGACAGATACACAGATACGCAGTATTTT
TRBD1 - TRBJ2-1 TRBV10-2 CASRTDRDYNEQFF TGCGCCAGCAGAACAGACAGGGATTACAATGAGCAGTTCTTC
- - TRBJ1-1 TRBV10-2 CASSGADRGNTEAFF TGCGCCAGCAGTGGAGCGGACAGAGGAAACACTGAAGCTTTCTTT
- - TRBJ1-3 TRBV5-1 CASSLAQQSSGNTIYF TGCGCCAGCAGCTTGGCTCAACAGAGCTCTGGAAACACCATATATTTT
- - TRBJ1-1 TRBV3-1/TRBV3-2 CASSLQGNTEAFF TGTGCCAGCAGCCTACAGGGGAACACTGAAGCTTTCTTT
TRBD1 few TRBJ1-2 TRBV10-3 CAISEQGTVGYTF TGTGCCATCAGTGAACAGGGGACGGTTGGCTACACCTTC
TRBD1 - TRBJ2-3 TRBV29-1 CSVEGQGRLTDTQYF TGCAGCGTTGAAGGACAGGGGAGATTAACAGATACGCAGTATTTT
- - TRBJ1-1 TRBV5-1 CASSLEIGRVTEAFF TGCGCCAGCAGCTTGGAGATCGGCAGGGTCACTGAAGCTTTCTTT
TRBD2 - TRBJ2-3 TRBV29-1 CSVRLAGGLLTDTQYF TGCAGCGTTCGACTAGCGGGGGGGTTATTAACAGATACGCAGTATTTT
TRBD1 - TRBJ2-1 TRBV9 CASSIFRQGALSSEQFF TGTGCCAGCAGCATCTTTAGACAGGGGGCGCTCAGTAGTGAGCAGTTCTTC
- - TRBJ1-2 TRBV2 CASSVESYGYTF TGTGCCAGCAGTGTAGAAAGCTATGGCTACACCTTC
- - TRBJ2-3 TRBV30 CAWNGQRVDTQYF TGTGCCTGGAACGGACAGCGCGTAGATACGCAGTATTTT
TRBD2 few TRBJ2-7 TRBV5-1 CASSFGSGGQAYEQYF TGCGCCAGCAGCTTCGGTAGCGGGGGGCAGGCCTACGAGCAGTACTTC
- - TRBJ2-7 TRBV9 CASSVHELTYEQYF TGTGCCAGCAGCGTGCACGAGTTGACCTACGAGCAGTACTTC
- - TRBJ2-2 TRBV3-1/TRBV3-2 CASSQVLGTLPTGELFF TGTGCCAGCAGCCAAGTCTTAGGGACACTACCCACCGGGGAGCTGTTTTTT
TRBD2 - TRBJ2-5 TRBV5-1 CASSGGGEETQYF TGCGCCAGCAGCGGCGGGGGGGAAGAGACCCAGTACTTC
- - TRBJ1-2 TRBV30 CAWNTGPSYTF TGTGCCTGGAACACAGGGCCCTCCTACACCTTC